This T cell receptor (beta chain) was identified in a study of OX40 agonist ivuxolimab in advanced cancers. Study background: Hepatocellular carcinoma, melanoma, renal cell or head and neck cancer affected the dose-escalation patients.

Only in-frame clones appear in the TCRdb table, and some are missing; sequencing was by immunoSEQ multiplex PCR. The profile shows under 25,000 clones, more than 80% of them singletons. The CDR3 totals 11 residues. CDR1 LGHNA and CDR2 YSLEER come from the germline V gene. Trimming stripped 8 bases from V and 3 bases from J, with 7 bases between. The TCR sequence derives from an adult with an advanced solid tumor such as melanoma, head and neck, liver or kidney cancer. The chain links TRBV4-3 to TRBJ1-1, with a weak D call TRBD1 (6 bases). Sequencing was performed on CD4+ or CD8+ T cells sorted from blood, taken in a trial of the OX40 agonist ivuxolimab. CDR3 in DNA: TGCGCCAGCGGGGGGCACACTGAAGCTTTCTTT. This translates into CASGGHTEAFF.